This entry concerns a single TCR beta chain. Trimming left V 2 bases short and J 7 bases short, with 15 bases between. This CDR3 has 15 residues. Germline V gene sequence: CDR1 SGHTA, CDR2 FQGTGA. The source of the sample is a study of blood T cell repertoires in COVID-19. Sequencing was performed with immunoSEQ multiplex PCR; in TCRdb, only in-frame clones are kept and a portion is missing. This sample has 95,000 to 150,000 clones, with about 90% found just once. The rearrangement links TRBV7-3 to TRBJ2-1; D may be TRBD2 (6 bases). The specimen sequenced was peripheral blood. This sequence originates from a woman in her fifties or sixties with active or convalescent COVID-19. CDR3 residues: CASSLDTGAGNEQFF. DNA of the CDR3: TGTGCCAGCAGCTTAGACACCGGGGCGGGAAATGAGCAGTTCTTC. Full variable domain (missing parts from reference TRBV7-3 and TRBJ2-1): GAGVSQTPSNKVTEKGKYVELRCDPISGHTALYWYRQSLGQGPEFLIYFQGTGAADDSGLPNDRFFAVRPEGSVSTLKIQRTERGDSAVYLCASSLDTGAGNEQFFGPGTRLTVL.